One and the same sample provided the 19 T cell receptor beta chains below, sequenced in a study of blood T cell repertoires in COVID-19. The method was immunoSEQ multiplex PCR; TCRdb's version includes in-frame clones alone and lacks a portion of them. The sample includes 400,000 to 450,000 clones, less than 95% seen only once; the top ten take about 0.63%. Sequenced input: PBMCs or T cells enriched from blood (not recorded which). The receptors originated from a man aged 18-30 years who had recovered from COVID-19.

Remarks on this clone: The sample has other DNA sequences that encode this CDR3 too. This rearrangement joins TRBV7-9 to TRBJ1-1, with D possibly being TRBD1 (5 bases). Germline V lookup: CDR1 SEHNR, CDR2 FQNEAQ (reference sequence). The V end lost 3 bases, the J end lost 1 base, and 9 bases lay between the germline ends. This CDR3 is built from 14 residues. CDR3 DNA sequence: TGTGCCAGCAGCTTGCAGGGCGAGAACACTGAAGCTTTCTTT. Translation gives CASSLQGENTEAFF.

This clone occurred once. The gene calls are TRBV28 and TRBJ2-7, with 7 bases identical to TRBD1. This CDR3 has 13 residues. The J segment lost 3 bases and the V segment lost 3 bases, leaving 2 bases of the junction unmatched. The V gene's germline CDR1 is MDHEN and CDR2 SYDVKM. CDR3 DNA: TGTGCCAGCAGTTTTAACAGGGGCTACGAGCAGTACTTC. The encoded protein is CASSFNRGYEQYF.

This clone was counted only a few times. The sample has other DNA sequences that encode this CDR3 too. V and J are TRBV12-3 or TRBV12-4 and TRBJ1-2, with 9 positions matching TRBD1. The CDR3 sequence is 13 residues long. J gave up 6 bases and V 6 bases, and 5 bases lay outside the gene matches. The CDR3 region is CASSLGQGDGYTF. The CDR3 DNA follows: TGTGCCAGCAGCCTGGGACAGGGAGATGGCTACACCTTC.

The chain carries TRBV6-9 and TRBJ1-1, with no clear D. V dropped 2 bases and J dropped 4 bases, with 5 bases sitting between them. The CDR3 runs 12 residues. Germline-derived CDR1 and CDR2 are MNHGY and SVAAGI. The CDR3 nucleotides are TGTGCCAGCAGTTATATCCGCACTGAAGCTTTCTTT. This encodes CASSYIRTEAFF.

The chain carries TRBV6-6 and TRBJ1-1; tentative D call: TRBD1 (6 bases). Germline loops: CDR1 MNHNY, CDR2 SVGAGI (reference sequence). The CDR3 extends over 17 amino acids. The V gene lost 5 bases and the J gene lost 0 bases, with 19 bases spanning the gap. The CDR3 DNA reads as TGTGCCAGCAGTCCCCTCGGAAGGACAGCTTTGAACACTGAAGCTTTCTTT. Translating it yields CASSPLGRTALNTEAFF.

The V and J genes are TRBV5-4 and TRBJ1-2; TRBD1 aligns across 7 bases. The V gene end was trimmed by 5 bases and the J gene end by 1 base; junction bases not matched to a gene: 11. There are 16 residues in the CDR3. Germline CDR1 SGHNT, CDR2 YYREEE (reference sequence). This CDR3 is CASSLRQGIVNYGYTF. The DNA for the CDR3 is TGTGCCAGCAGTCTAAGACAGGGAATTGTTAACTATGGCTACACCTTC. Supplemented by reference TRBV5-4 and TRBJ1-2, the full variable domain reads ETGVTQSPTHLIKTRGQQVTLRCSSQSGHNTVSWYQQALGQGPQFIFQYYREEENGRGNFPPRFSGLQFPNYSSELNVNALELDDSALYLCASSLRQGIVNYGYTFGSGTRLTVV.

This sequence joins TRBV4-2 and TRBJ2-7, with D hard to call. The CDR3 extends over 14 amino acids. The germline gives CDR1 LGHNA, CDR2 YNFKEQ. Trimming took off 1 base at V and 2 bases at J, with 9 bases between the two ends. The CDR3 spells CASSQGARTYEQYF. The CDR3 DNA sequence: TGTGCCAGCAGCCAAGGGGCCAGAACCTACGAGCAGTACTTC.

This rearrangement joins TRBV5-3 to TRBJ1-4; D unclear. TRBV5-3 is an open reading frame whose function is uncertain. Trimming pared 2 bases from V and 0 bases from J, leaving 14 bases between. The CDR3 is 17 amino acids. The CDR3 DNA reads TGTGCCAGAAGCTTCGACTCGGCGGTTGCAACTAATGAAAAACTGTTTTTT. It specifies CARSFDSAVATNEKLFF.

This chain joins TRBV10-2 and TRBJ1-2; possible D gene TRBD1, 5 bases. Germline V gene lookup returns CDR1 WSHSY and CDR2 SAAADI. Trimming removed 2 bases at V and 4 bases at J, with 11 bases between. CDR3 length: 14 residues. The CDR3 reads CASSEDVTVYGYTF. CDR3 nucleotide sequence: TGCGCCAGCAGTGAGGATGTGACAGTCTATGGCTACACCTTC.

The genes are TRBV7-9 and TRBJ2-7; tentatively, D is TRBD1 (6 bases). The germline V gene encodes CDR1 SEHNR and CDR2 FQNEAQ (reference sequence). Trimming removed 3 bases from V and 2 bases from J, with 23 bases in between. CDR3 length: 18 amino acids. DNA of the CDR3: TGTGCCAGCAGCTTCCGGCGCGACCCAAAGACAGGAGCCTACGAGCAGTACTTC. This encodes CASSFRRDPKTGAYEQYF.

The genes are TRBV15 and TRBJ2-7; no reliable D call. V shed 0 bases and J shed 3 bases, with 6 bases lying between them. Germline values: CDR1 LNHNV, CDR2 YYDKDF (reference sequence). The CDR3 loop spans 13 amino acids. CDR3 nucleotides: TGTGCCACCAGCAGAGAGTATATCTACGAGCAGTACTTC. It specifies CATSREYIYEQYF.

V usage is TRBV29-1 and J usage is TRBJ2-7; TRBD2 aligns across 10 bases. The V and J ends lost 5 bases and 3 bases, in that order; junction bases with no gene match: 7. Looked up from germline, CDR1 is SQVTM and CDR2 is ANQGSEA. The CDR3 loop spans 14 amino acids. The CDR3 sequence: CSVLGLAGVYEQYF. DNA of the CDR3: TGCAGCGTTTTGGGGCTAGCGGGGGTCTACGAGCAGTACTTC.

The chain employs TRBV18 and TRBJ2-1, with D possibly TRBD2 on 7 matching bases. Germline CDR1 and CDR2: KGHSH and LQKENI. CDR3 length: 16 amino acids. Trimming removed 0 bases from V and 7 bases from J, with 16 bases in between. CDR3: CASSPPMRGGRNEQFF. CDR3 DNA: TGTGCCAGCTCACCACCGATGAGGGGGGGGAGGAATGAGCAGTTCTTC.

Regarding this clone: The same CDR3 also results from other DNA sequences found in this sample. The J gene is TRBJ1-5, the V gene TRBV5-1, with 7 bases fitting TRBD1. The CDR3 contains 15 residues. The trim removed 0 bases at V and 0 bases at J, leaving 0 bases unmatched. The germline V gene encodes CDR1 SGHRS and CDR2 YFSETQ. The CDR3 DNA sequence: TGCGCCAGCAGCTTGGAGGGGGCTAGCAATCAGCCCCAGCATTTT. Encoded protein: CASSLEGASNQPQHF.

V gene TRBV28 combines with J gene TRBJ1-2; weak D call: TRBD1 (5 bases). The CDR3 consists of 13 residues. V lost 2 bases to trimming and J lost 4 bases, with 8 bases between them. Germline-derived CDR1 and CDR2 are MDHEN and SYDVKM. CDR3 residues: CASSLQGGYGYTF. CDR3 bases: TGTGCCAGCAGTTTACAGGGCGGCTATGGCTACACCTTC.

V usage is TRBV19 and J usage is TRBJ1-3; D perhaps matches TRBD1 (6 bases). Trimming cost V 5 bases and J 2 bases, with 13 bases left between them. The germline V gene has CDR1 LNHDA and CDR2 SQIVND (reference sequence). The CDR3 runs to 15 residues. The CDR3 sequence: CASSATGTTGNTIYF. CDR3 nucleotides: TGTGCCAGTAGTGCCACCGGGACAACTGGAAACACCATATATTTT.

Note on this clone: Distinct nucleotide sequences in the sample also encode this CDR3. V is TRBV27 and J is TRBJ1-2, with a possible D match to TRBD1 (6 bases). This CDR3 is built from 14 residues. Germline loops: CDR1 MNHEY, CDR2 SMNVEV (reference sequence). Trimming took off 2 bases at V and 2 bases at J, with 9 bases between the two ends. The CDR3 region is CASSLRQGNYGYTF. CDR3 in DNA: TGTGCCAGCAGTTTACGGCAGGGGAACTATGGCTACACCTTC.

V usage is TRBV7-8 and J usage is TRBJ2-7, with D possibly TRBD2 on 7 matching bases. The CDR3 is 15 residues long. Germline-derived CDR1 and CDR2 are SGHVS and FQNEAQ. Trimming removed 5 bases from V and 3 bases from J, with 17 bases in between. CDR3 protein: CASSAGGLLDYEQYF. The CDR3, as DNA: TGTGCCAGCAGCGCCGGGGGGCTTTTGGACTACGAGCAGTACTTC.

The CDR3 region is CASSTGLDLNEQFF. CDR3 coding DNA: TGTGCCAGTAGTACCGGACTAGATCTGAATGAGCAGTTCTTC. This chain links TRBV19 with TRBJ2-1, with 7 bases matching TRBD2. CDR3 length: 14 amino acids. The V gene end was trimmed by 4 bases and the J gene end by 7 bases; junction bases not matched to a gene: 7. Germline loops: CDR1 LNHDA, CDR2 SQIVND (reference sequence).